This T cell receptor beta chain emerged from a study of OX40 agonist ivuxolimab in advanced cancers. Study-wide background: It was ivuxolimab, an agonistic anti-OX40 (CD134) antibody, that patients were treated with.

Regarding this clone: Its antigen remains unknown.

Notes on the study in general: More expanded clones were seen, on average, in CD8+ T cells than in CD4+. Specificity for antigen went undetermined in the expanded peripheral T cells.

Sequencing was performed with immunoSEQ multiplex PCR; in TCRdb, only in-frame clones are kept and a portion is missing. Altogether fewer than 85,000 clones are present, about nine tenths being singletons, with the ten largest covering approximately 11%. Material: CD4+ or CD8+ T cells sorted from blood, obtained in a trial of the OX40 agonist ivuxolimab. The clonotype was recovered from an adult with an advanced solid tumor such as melanoma, head and neck, liver or kidney cancer.

The DNA for the CDR3 is TGTGCCAGCAGCCACGAGCCGGGGAGAGTCAATGAGCAGTTCTTC. Translated: CASSHEPGRVNEQFF. V is TRBV9 and J is TRBJ2-1; a possible D gene is TRBD2 (5 bases). Germline CDR1 and CDR2: SGDLS and YYNGEE. The V and J ends lost 4 bases and 6 bases respectively, with 17 bases between them. This CDR3 has 15 residues.